This T cell receptor gamma chain was obtained from a study of γδ T cells in repeated Plasmodium falciparum infection (dated by TCRdb to the early 2020s). Background for the entire study: Malian children exposed to intense seasonal malaria transmission were enrolled in the natural-infection arm and compared with Australian children matched for age and gender. Four controlled human malaria infections were administered to about five malaria-naive U.S. adults over roughly 590 days by bites from P. falciparum NF54-infected Anopheles stephensi mosquitoes. Samples from controlled-infection subjects were taken at baseline, right before selected infections, and 21 days after each infection. Malian gammadelta TCR repertoires were analysed cross-sectionally in periods with no transmission and longitudinally across episodes of acute febrile malaria. The study looked at how repeated Plasmodium falciparum infection shapes the human gammadelta T cell repertoire, using both natural infection in Mali and controlled human malaria infection. Study-level results and caveats: A highly stable polyclonal repertoire over time and infection, with many inter-individual overlapping TCRgamma sequences, was shown by Vgamma9/Vdelta2+ TCR repertoires. Analysis of inter-individual variability in gammadelta T cell responses was limited by the small size of the controlled-infection cohort. Compared with Australian children, Malian children appeared to have Vdelta2-negative gammadelta TCR repertoires that were more clonally expanded, less diverse and less shared. Generalizability was limited because the Malian cohort was drawn from a small rural village of predominantly one ethnic group. In Vdelta2-negative, largely Vdelta1+, gammadelta TCR repertoires, repeated controlled infections appeared to drive waves of new clonotype selection.

Many counts were recorded for this clone. Its antigen remains unidentified. Base qualities are missing; no much larger clone stands one base away. Receptors were amplified or captured by multiplex PCR. Instrument on record: Illumina MiSeq. Both TCR gamma (TRG) and TCR delta (TRD) chains were sequenced from each sorted gammadelta T cell sample. The authors processed their data as follows. Clonotype tree plots, accumulated frequency of the top 20 clonotypes, diversity index (DI) and D75 metrics were included in the repertoire analyses. TCRdb called clones afresh from the public reads with CATT; identical DNA rows were later merged. TCRdb's processing, not the authors', yielded these V and J calls. In this sample the table shows more than 12,000 gamma-chain clones, about 1.5% of which occur a single time. The ten largest clones take up 28% of the sample. At the junction V is shortened by 3 bases and J by 0 bases; bases outside the gene matches: 7. CDR1 and CDR2, per the germline V gene, are EGSTGY and YDSYTSSV. Reading from cysteine to phenylalanine, the CDR3 counts 16 amino acids. The CDR3 DNA has 48 bases and is translated from base 1.

For bulk TCR repertoire analysis, Vgamma9/Vdelta2+ and Vdelta2-negative gammadelta T cell populations were isolated by flow sorting from peripheral blood mononuclear cells. The chain employs TRGV4 and TRGJP1. The sequenced sample consisted of gamma-delta T cells from blood. The sequence was collected from a pool of human donors (malaria-infected and uninfected, not separated). The nucleotide sequence is TGTGCCACCTGGGATCGGCCCTATACCACTGGTTGGTTCAAGATATTT. This gives the protein CATWDRPYTTGWFKIF.